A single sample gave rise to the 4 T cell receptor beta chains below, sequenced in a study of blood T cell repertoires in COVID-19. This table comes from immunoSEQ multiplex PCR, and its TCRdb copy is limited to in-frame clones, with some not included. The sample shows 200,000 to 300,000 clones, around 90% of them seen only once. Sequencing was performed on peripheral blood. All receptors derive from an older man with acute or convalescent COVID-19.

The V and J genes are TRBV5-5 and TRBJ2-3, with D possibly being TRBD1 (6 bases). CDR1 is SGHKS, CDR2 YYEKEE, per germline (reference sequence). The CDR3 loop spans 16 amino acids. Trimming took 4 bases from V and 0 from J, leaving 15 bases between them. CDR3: CASSRGQSGSTDTQYF. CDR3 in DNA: TGTGCCAGCAGCCGCGGACAGTCGGGTAGCACAGATACGCAGTATTTT.

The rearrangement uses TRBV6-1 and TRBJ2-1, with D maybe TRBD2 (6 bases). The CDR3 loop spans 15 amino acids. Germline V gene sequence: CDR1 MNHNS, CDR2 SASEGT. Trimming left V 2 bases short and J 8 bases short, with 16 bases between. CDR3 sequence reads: CASSETRGVMDEQFF. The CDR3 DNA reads TGTGCCAGCAGTGAAACACGCGGGGTTATGGATGAGCAGTTCTTC.

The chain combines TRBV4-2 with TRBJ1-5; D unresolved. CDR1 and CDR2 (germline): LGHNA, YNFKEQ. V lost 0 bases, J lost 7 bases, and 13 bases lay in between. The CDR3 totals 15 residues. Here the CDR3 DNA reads TGTGCCAGCAGCCAAGACGGCAGGAATAGGCAGCCCCAGCATTTT. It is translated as CASSQDGRNRQPQHF.

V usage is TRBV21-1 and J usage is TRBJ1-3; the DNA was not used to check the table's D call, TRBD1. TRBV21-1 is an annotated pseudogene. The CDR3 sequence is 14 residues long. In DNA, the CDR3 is TGTGCCAGCAGCGACAGAACCTCTGGAAACACCATATATTTT. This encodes CASSDRTSGNTIYF.